These 26 T cell receptor beta chains were all obtained from the same sample, sequenced in a study of blood T cell repertoires in COVID-19. The table came from immunoSEQ multiplex PCR; TCRdb's copy has only in-frame clones and leaves some out. The sample has some 80,000 clones; 84% are singletons. Sequencing was done on a sample of peripheral blood. The receptors derive from a woman in her forties or fifties with acute or convalescent COVID-19.

The chain joins TRBV4-1 to TRBJ1-2; 8 positions agree with TRBD1. Germline trimming cut 5 bases from V and 8 bases from J; bases unmatched to any gene: 13. The CDR3 totals 15 residues. Per germline, CDR1 MGHRA and CDR2 YSYEKL. The CDR3 region is CASSSPQGASRGYTF. The CDR3 bases are TGCGCCAGCAGCTCACCCCAGGGGGCAAGTAGGGGCTACACCTTC.

The rearrangement uses TRBV28 and TRBJ2-1; 8 bases map to TRBD2. Germline V CDR1 and CDR2: MDHEN, SYDVKM. Germline trimming cut 6 bases from V and 7 bases from J; bases unmatched to any gene: 11. This CDR3 is 15 amino acids long. The CDR3 loop reads CASSLPGLGGNEQFF. CDR3 in DNA: TGTGCCAGCAGCCTCCCGGGACTAGGAGGAAATGAGCAGTTCTTC.

As to this clone: The junction does not match germline at one end; this may be a read error. This rearrangement joins TRBV6-4 to TRBJ1-3, with D unclear. The CDR3 is 9 residues long. Germline V gene data show CDR1 as MRHNA and CDR2 as SNTAGT. The CDR3 spells CATHRGSPF. Written as DNA, the CDR3 is TGTGCCACCCACCGAGGCAGTCCCTTT.

This chain uses TRBV9 with TRBJ2-3; 7 positions agree with TRBD2. J was trimmed by 1 base and V by 3 bases; bases with no gene match: 11. Germline V gene sequence: CDR1 SGDLS, CDR2 YYNGEE. There are 17 residues in the CDR3. The CDR3 region is CASSDLSRGRGTDTQYF. The CDR3 nucleotides read TGTGCCAGCAGCGACCTTTCCCGCGGGAGAGGCACAGATACGCAGTATTTT.

This rearrangement joins TRBV6-5 to TRBJ1-1; 8 bases fit TRBD1. Trimming removed 5 bases from V and 0 bases from J; junction bases left unmatched: 5. The CDR3 loop spans 15 amino acids. Per the germline V gene, CDR1 is MNHEY and CDR2 is SVGAGI. The CDR3 DNA reads TGTGCCAGCAGTCCCCGGGACAGGATGAACACTGAAGCTTTCTTT. This encodes CASSPRDRMNTEAFF.

The chain links TRBV20-1 to TRBJ2-1; possibly TRBD2 for D (5 bases). The V end was cut by 3 bases, the J end by 14 bases, with 14 bases between. The CDR3 is made up of 11 amino acids. Germline lookup yields CDR1 DFQATT and CDR2 SNEGSKA (reference sequence). The CDR3 DNA follows: TGCAGTGCTAGCGGCGGGCCCAATAAGTTCTTC. This gives the protein CSASGGPNKFF.

This clone has only one observation. V gene TRBV2 combines with J gene TRBJ1-1; D is possibly TRBD1 (6 bases). Per germline, CDR1 SNHLY and CDR2 FYNNEI. This CDR3 is built from 13 residues. Trimming stripped 9 bases from V and 6 bases from J, with 17 bases between. CDR3 sequence: CASGSQGTAEAFF. CDR3 sequence (DNA): TGTGCCAGTGGCAGTCAGGGGACCGCTGAAGCTTTCTTT.

The genes are TRBV5-1 and TRBJ2-1; D remains unclear. V dropped 4 bases and J dropped 6 bases, with 14 bases sitting between them. Germline CDR1 reads SGHRS; CDR2 reads YFSETQ. The CDR3 extends over 14 amino acids. CDR3 amino acids: CASSPITEVNEQFF. CDR3 sequence (DNA): TGCGCCAGCAGCCCCATTACAGAAGTCAATGAGCAGTTCTTC.

This clone came up once. This rearrangement joins TRBV19 to TRBJ1-1; D call uncertain. Trimming removed 7 bases from V and 0 bases from J, with 6 bases in between. Germline CDR1 LNHDA, CDR2 SQIVND (reference sequence). The CDR3 contains 12 residues. The CDR3 sequence is CASKTVNTEAFF. CDR3 in DNA: TGTGCCAGTAAAACAGTGAACACTGAAGCTTTCTTT.

The rearrangement uses TRBV25-1 and TRBJ1-4; no clear D. The V gene lost 2 bases and the J gene lost 10 bases, with 14 bases spanning the gap. The CDR3 length is 14 residues. CDR1 MGHDK and CDR2 SYGVNS come from the germline V gene. The CDR3 loop reads CASSERHGRIKLFF. The CDR3 DNA is TGTGCCAGCAGTGAACGGCACGGGAGGATAAAACTGTTTTTT.

This chain uses TRBV27 with TRBJ2-7; 13 bases align to TRBD2. The CDR3 is made up of 16 amino acids. Trimming cost V 5 bases and J 4 bases; bases outside gene matches: 8. Germline V CDR1 and CDR2: MNHEY, SMNVEV (reference sequence). CDR3 region: CASSAAGTSGNYEQYF. For the CDR3, the DNA is TGTGCCAGCAGTGCCGCCGGGACTAGCGGGAATTACGAGCAGTACTTC.

The rearrangement joins TRBV10-3 to TRBJ1-2; no clear D. Germline lookup yields CDR1 ENHRY and CDR2 SYGVKD. CDR3 length equals 13 residues. The V and J ends lost 0 bases and 8 bases respectively, with 10 bases between them. CDR3 nucleotide sequence: TGTGCCATCAGTGAGTCGAGTGTAAGAGGCTACACCTTC. Its protein is CAISESSVRGYTF.

For this clone: One end of the junction is discordant with germline, which a read error may explain. This chain links TRBV20-1 with TRBJ1-1; D perhaps matches TRBD1 (6 bases). CDR3 length: 10 residues. Germline V lookup: CDR1 DFQATT, CDR2 SNEGSKA (reference sequence). CDR3 region: CSASPGVRIF. The CDR3 DNA is TGCAGTGCTAGCCCAGGGGTGAGGATCTTT.

This clone is a singleton in its sample. This sequence joins TRBV18 and TRBJ2-3; 7 nucleotides match TRBD1. In germline, CDR1 is KGHSH, CDR2 LQKENI. The CDR3 totals 15 residues. J was trimmed by 3 bases and V by 2 bases; bases with no gene match: 5. The CDR3 protein is CASSPKGATTDTQYF. Written as DNA, the CDR3 is TGTGCCAGCTCACCAAAGGGGGCGACGACAGATACGCAGTATTTT.

The chain uses TRBV5-4 and TRBJ2-7; TRBD2 aligns across 9 bases. The germline CDR1 and CDR2 sequences are SGHNT and YYREEE (reference sequence). The CDR3 totals 19 residues. The ends lost 0 bases at V and 4 bases at J; junction bases unmatched: 17. The CDR3 here is CASSLGAGGPDFTNYEQYF. CDR3 coding DNA: TGTGCCAGCAGCTTGGGGGCGGGAGGGCCGGATTTCACCAATTACGAGCAGTACTTC.

The chain links TRBV6-5 to TRBJ1-4; maybe TRBD1 (6 bases). The V and J ends lost 6 bases and 1 base respectively, with 12 bases between them. Germline loops: CDR1 MNHEY, CDR2 SVGAGI. The CDR3 is 15 amino acids. The CDR3 DNA reads TGTGCCAGCAGCCCCACACAGGGAACTAATGAAAAACTGTTTTTT. Translated, it gives CASSPTQGTNEKLFF.

This clone was recorded only once. The sample has other DNA sequences that encode this CDR3 too. The chain carries TRBV15 and TRBJ1-5; no reliable D call. V gave up 0 bases and J gave up 1 base, with 7 bases separating them. This CDR3 is 15 amino acids long. CDR1 and CDR2 (germline): LNHNV, YYDKDF (reference sequence). The CDR3 here is CATSRERESNQPQHF. CDR3 nucleotide sequence: TGTGCCACCAGCAGAGAGAGGGAAAGCAATCAGCCCCAGCATTTT.

This clone occurred a few times. The chain couples TRBV2 to TRBJ1-5, with a tentative D call TRBD1 (6 bases). Per germline, CDR1 SNHLY and CDR2 FYNNEI. Trimming removed 7 bases from V and 2 bases from J, with 15 bases in between. This CDR3 is built from 15 residues. The chain's CDR3 is CASNRDGSGNQPQHF. The CDR3 nucleotides read TGTGCCAGCAACAGGGACGGGTCGGGCAATCAGCCCCAGCATTTT.

This clone was seen a single time. J is TRBJ2-1 and V is TRBV7-9, with a tentative D call TRBD2 (6 bases). Looked up from germline, CDR1 is SEHNR and CDR2 is FQNEAQ (reference sequence). The CDR3 totals 17 residues. The germline V and J ends were trimmed by 2 bases and 0 bases, with 14 bases remaining between them. Written as DNA, the CDR3 is TGTGCCAGCAGCTTAAGAAGTGGCGGGGTCTCCTACAATGAGCAGTTCTTC. As protein: CASSLRSGGVSYNEQFF.

The CDR3 DNA is TGTGCCAGCAGTTCATTGCAGGGTTTGGGTGAAAAACTGTTTTTT. This translates into CASSSLQGLGEKLFF. This chain uses TRBV5-6 with TRBJ1-4, with D tentatively TRBD1 (5 bases). Germline V gene data show CDR1 as SGHDT and CDR2 as YYEEEE. This CDR3 region has 15 residues. V dropped 5 bases and J dropped 7 bases, with 18 bases sitting between them. The whole variable domain, remainder taken from reference TRBV5-6 and TRBJ1-4, is DAGVTQSPTHLIKTRGQQVTLRCSPKSGHDTVSWYQQALGQGPQFIFQYYEEEERQRGNFPDRFSGHQFPNYSSELNVNALLLGDSALYLCASSSLQGLGEKLFFGSGTQLSVL.

This CDR3 reads CASSSRGIIVTGELFF. CDR3 nucleotide sequence: TGTGCCAGCAGTTCACGGGGGATCATTGTAACCGGGGAGCTGTTTTTT. This chain connects TRBV6-5 to TRBJ2-2; a weak D match, TRBD2 (6 bases). The ends were cut back, 4 bases at V and 5 bases at J, with 17 bases in the middle. In germline, CDR1 is MNHEY, CDR2 SVGAGI. CDR3 length: 16 residues.

The chain has TRBV28 and TRBJ1-5, with TRBD1 matching over 9 bases. Trimming took 5 bases from V and 3 from J; bases not matched to a gene: 8. CDR3 length: 16 residues. Germline values: CDR1 MDHEN, CDR2 SYDVKM. The CDR3 sequence: CASSQIQGAVNQPQHF. The CDR3 DNA follows: TGTGCCAGCAGTCAGATACAGGGGGCTGTCAATCAGCCCCAGCATTTT.

The chain employs TRBV28 and TRBJ1-4; 9 bases fit TRBD1. The CDR3 consists of 16 residues. Trimming removed 2 bases from V and 9 bases from J; junction bases left unmatched: 10. Germline CDR1 and CDR2: MDHEN and SYDVKM. DNA for the CDR3: TGTGCCAGCAGTTTAGTTGTGGGACAGGGTGTGAAAAAACTGTTTTTT. Residues: CASSLVVGQGVKKLFF.

V is TRBV11-2 and J is TRBJ2-1; D may be TRBD2 (5 bases). This CDR3 region has 14 residues. The ends were cut back, 6 bases at V and 3 bases at J, with 12 bases in the middle. Germline-derived CDR1 and CDR2 are SGHAT and FQNNGV. The CDR3 spells CASSPADFYNEQFF. CDR3 nucleotide sequence: TGTGCCAGCAGTCCAGCGGACTTCTACAATGAGCAGTTCTTC.

The rearrangement joins TRBV29-1 to TRBJ2-3; D not resolved. V lost 5 bases, J lost 3 bases, and 3 bases lay in between. CDR1 and CDR2 (germline): SQVTM, ANQGSEA. The CDR3 totals 10 residues. CDR3 sequence (DNA): TGCAGCGTTCTAACAGATACGCAGTATTTT. Translation gives CSVLTDTQYF.

V is TRBV5-1 and J is TRBJ1-1; a possible D gene is TRBD1 (6 bases). Per the germline V gene, CDR1 is SGHRS and CDR2 is YFSETQ. V lost 6 bases to trimming and J lost 5 bases, with 20 bases between them. There are 15 residues in the CDR3. CDR3: CASTLGAGRGTEAFF. The CDR3 DNA reads TGCGCCAGCACCCTTGGGGCAGGGAGGGGGACTGAAGCTTTCTTT.